This entry is about one TCR beta chain. No antigen is known for it. The data are from a study of identifying expanded T cells in peripheral blood. Study-level results: Differentially abundant clones: about 1.1 between replicates, about 15 at approximately 13 days, around 19 at four. Across healthy donors, higher total template counts meant significantly greater roughly 2-week count variance.

Clones were read by immunoSEQ multiplex PCR, and TCRdb kept only the in-frame ones, dropping some. Of about 54,000 clones in the sample, about 92% were seen once. No infections or other immune events were documented during collection. Germline CDR1 SGDLS, CDR2 YYNGEE. The CDR3 is made up of 14 amino acids. Trimming cost V 3 bases and J 3 bases; bases outside gene matches: 3. The TCR was taken from a person aged 18-70 years in good health. Sequencing was performed on blood. The chain joins TRBV9 to TRBJ2-3, with 8 bases fitting TRBD2. The CDR3 reads CASSGGGGTDTQYF. CDR3 coding DNA: TGTGCCAGCAGCGGCGGCGGGGGGACAGATACGCAGTATTTT.